This T cell receptor beta chain is from a study of blood T cell repertoires in COVID-19. Study details: Whether acute or convalescent, the COVID-19 samples came from the United States, Italy and Spain. The cDNA or gDNA used as material had been derived from T cells, B-cell-depleted T cells, or PBMCs.

Trimming removed 6 bases from V and 6 bases from J; junction bases left unmatched: 20. The CDR3 extends over 19 amino acids. Germline CDR1 and CDR2: LNHDA and SQIVND (reference sequence). This clone was picked up a small number of times. The assay was immunoSEQ multiplex PCR, and TCRdb's table has in-frame clones only and misses some. The data hold about 130,000 clones, with 84% observed a single time. The chain recombines TRBV19 with TRBJ2-5, with 12 bases fitting TRBD2. The clonotype was recovered from a human donor in a cohort sampled during active COVID-19. Source material: peripheral blood. CDR3 DNA sequence: TGTGCCAGTAGCATTTCTCACACTAGCGGGGGGCCTTGGGAAAAGACCCAGTACTTC. This translates into CASSISHTSGGPWEKTQYF. The variable domain in full, with the rest retrieved from reference TRBV19 and TRBJ2-5, is DGGITQSPKYLFRKEGQNVTLSCEQNLNHDAMYWYRQDPGQGLRLIYYSQIVNDFQKGDIAEGYSVSREKKESFPLTVTSAQKNPTAFYLCASSISHTSGGPWEKTQYFGPGTRLLVL.